The 23 T cell receptor beta chains below come from one sample, sequenced in a study of PD-L1 blockade in urothelial cancer. Time point here: pretreatment peripheral blood. Generated by immunoSEQ multiplex PCR, the TCRdb table keeps only in-frame clones and is missing some. The table lists roughly 95,000 clones, more than 75% of them singletons, with 1.5% to 2.5% in the top ten. Here the sequenced sample was PBMCs, taken around atezolizumab (anti-PD-L1) treatment. These receptors all stem from a man aged 55 to 70 with urothelial cancer.

J is TRBJ1-1 and V is TRBV25-1, with 8 bases lining up with TRBD1. The CDR3 loop spans 12 amino acids. The germline gives CDR1 MGHDK, CDR2 SYGVNS. V dropped 9 bases and J dropped 5; count of bases not matched to a gene: 5. Here the CDR3 DNA reads TGTGCCAGTTCAGGGGGCCTGACTGAAGCTTTCTTT. This sequence encodes CASSGGLTEAFF. Combining the CDR3 with reference TRBV25-1 and TRBJ1-1 gives the whole variable domain EADIYQTPRYLVIGTGKKITLECSQTMGHDKMYWYQQDPGMELHLIHYSYGVNSTEKGDLSSESTVSRIRTEHFPLTLESARPSHTSQYLCASSGGLTEAFFGQGTRLTVV.

The chain employs TRBV25-1 and TRBJ2-5, with D unresolved. There are 14 residues in the CDR3. The ends were cut back, 3 bases at V and 10 bases at J, with 18 bases in the middle. Germline values: CDR1 MGHDK, CDR2 SYGVNS. Here the CDR3 reads CASSEALPGLSQYF. The CDR3 DNA is TGTGCCAGCAGTGAGGCCCTCCCGGGTTTGAGCCAGTACTTC.

This sequence joins TRBV19 and TRBJ1-2; a possible D gene is TRBD1 (5 bases). Trimming stripped 7 bases from V and 1 base from J, with 22 bases between. This CDR3 region has 17 residues. Germline lookup yields CDR1 LNHDA and CDR2 SQIVND (reference sequence). The DNA for the CDR3 is TGTGCCAGTAACCAGATCGATTCGCAGGGATATAACTATGGCTACACCTTC. Its protein product is CASNQIDSQGYNYGYTF.

J is TRBJ2-1 and V is TRBV27, with D unclear. The germline V gene has CDR1 MNHEY and CDR2 SMNVEV (reference sequence). This CDR3 comprises 12 residues. V lost 1 base and J lost 7, with 5 bases in between. In nucleotides, the CDR3 is TGTGCCAGCAGTTTATACGGGAATGAGCAGTTCTTC. Protein product: CASSLYGNEQFF.

J is TRBJ1-5 and V is TRBV28; 12 nucleotides match TRBD1. Trimming removed 1 base from V and 1 base from J; junction bases left unmatched: 8. The CDR3 is made up of 19 amino acids. Germline V lookup: CDR1 MDHEN, CDR2 SYDVKM. CDR3 sequence: CASSLYGTGGLGSNQPQHF. DNA for the CDR3: TGTGCCAGCAGTTTATATGGGACAGGGGGCTTGGGAAGCAATCAGCCCCAGCATTTT. The full variable domain, its missing parts supplied by reference TRBV28 and TRBJ1-5, is DVKVTQSSRYLVKRTGEKVFLECVQDMDHENMFWYRQDPGLGLRLIYFSYDVKMKEKGDIPEGYSVSREKKERFSLILESASTNQTSMYLCASSLYGTGGLGSNQPQHFGDGTRLSIL.

The CDR3 loop reads CASSLTTLTGIGYTF. The CDR3 nucleotides are TGTGCCAGCAGCCTTACAACGCTGACAGGGATTGGCTACACCTTC. The chain is built from TRBV5-6 and TRBJ1-2, with TRBD1 identical over 7 bases. CDR1 SGHDT and CDR2 YYEEEE come from the germline V gene. Unmatched junction bases numbered 13, after V lost 4 bases and J lost 7 bases. CDR3 length equals 15 residues.

This chain uses TRBV5-4 with TRBJ2-5, with 9 bases lining up with TRBD2. The CDR3 is 14 amino acids. The ends lost 2 bases at V and 4 bases at J; junction bases unmatched: 3. Germline lookup yields CDR1 SGHNT and CDR2 YYREEE (reference sequence). CDR3 residues: CASSLAGGGETQYF. The CDR3 DNA reads TGTGCCAGCAGCTTAGCGGGGGGCGGAGAGACCCAGTACTTC.

The V gene is TRBV30, the J gene TRBJ2-3; TRBD2 matches 8 bases. The junction had 7 bases not matched to a gene; V was cut back by 3 bases and J by 2 bases. Germline values: CDR1 GTSNPN, CDR2 SVGIG (reference sequence). The CDR3 is 15 residues long. The CDR3 loop is CAWSPLAGNTDTQYF. CDR3 coding DNA: TGTGCCTGGAGCCCGTTAGCGGGAAACACAGATACGCAGTATTTT.

The chain links TRBV10-3 to TRBJ2-1; D is possibly TRBD2 (5 bases). This CDR3 has 12 amino acids. Per germline, CDR1 ENHRY and CDR2 SYGVKD. Trimming shortened V by 11 bases and J by 4 bases, and 12 bases separated the two germline ends. CDR3 bases: TGTGCCTCTACCGGCGGGTACAATGAGCAGTTCTTC. Its translation: CASTGGYNEQFF.

The chain carries TRBV6-5 and TRBJ2-3; a weak D match, TRBD1 (5 bases). The CDR3 covers 14 residues. Trimming stripped 5 bases from V and 2 bases from J, with 11 bases between. Germline loops: CDR1 MNHEY, CDR2 SVGAGI. The CDR3 DNA is TGTGCCAGCAGTGGGGCCGGTATCACAGATACGCAGTATTTT. This sequence encodes CASSGAGITDTQYF.

This clone has a single count. The chain employs TRBV6-6 and TRBJ2-7, with TRBD2 identical over 11 bases. Trimming took 8 bases from V and 6 from J; bases not matched to a gene: 6. Germline V gives CDR1 MNHNY, CDR2 SVGAGI (reference sequence). The CDR3 sequence is 13 residues long. CDR3 in amino acids: CASCSGGAFEQYF. DNA for the CDR3: TGTGCCAGCTGTAGCGGGGGGGCCTTCGAGCAGTACTTC.

The gene calls are TRBV5-1 and TRBJ2-3, with 11 bases identical to TRBD1. Germline lookup yields CDR1 SGHRS and CDR2 YFSETQ. The CDR3 runs 16 residues. The ends lost 3 bases at V and 5 bases at J; junction bases unmatched: 8. The DNA of the CDR3 is TGCGCCAGCAGCTCTGCCGGGACAGGGGGTGGAGATACGCAGTATTTT. Its protein is CASSSAGTGGGDTQYF.

The J gene is TRBJ1-2, the V gene TRBV6-5; TRBD1 is a possible D gene (6 bases). Trimming left V 5 bases short and J 7 bases short, with 20 bases between. The CDR3 spans 15 residues. CDR1 and CDR2 (germline): MNHEY, SVGAGI. This CDR3 reads CASSTEGQFRGGYTF. The CDR3 region has the DNA TGTGCCAGCAGTACCGAAGGACAGTTTCGCGGTGGCTACACCTTC.

The genes are TRBV19 and TRBJ1-4; 9 nucleotides agree with TRBD1. CDR1 LNHDA and CDR2 SQIVND come from the germline V gene (reference sequence). The trim removed 7 bases at V and 8 bases at J, leaving 2 bases unmatched. There are 12 residues in the CDR3. The CDR3 coding sequence is TGTGCCAGTAATGGACAGGGGGAAAAACTGTTTTTT. It yields the protein CASNGQGEKLFF.

V is TRBV6-1 and J is TRBJ2-2; 9 bases are shared with TRBD2. There are 17 residues in the CDR3. Germline V gene data show CDR1 as MNHNS and CDR2 as SASEGT. After removal of 4 bases from V and 2 bases from J, the junction contained 8 bases not matched to a gene. CDR3 sequence reads: CASSATSGGPNTGELFF. The DNA for the CDR3 is TGTGCCAGCAGTGCAACAAGCGGGGGGCCAAACACCGGGGAGCTGTTTTTT.

The gene calls are TRBV15 and TRBJ1-3, with D maybe TRBD1 (5 bases). Germline CDR1 LNHNV, CDR2 YYDKDF (reference sequence). This CDR3 spans 15 amino acids. Trimming shortened V by 0 bases and J by 0 bases, and 6 bases separated the two germline ends. CDR3 residues: CATSRDQGSGNTIYF. In nucleotides, the CDR3 is TGTGCCACCAGCAGAGATCAGGGCTCTGGAAACACCATATATTTT.

The chain combines TRBV5-4 with TRBJ2-5; D gene uncertain. V was shortened by 2 bases and J by 2 bases, with 10 bases between the two germline ends. CDR1 SGHNT and CDR2 YYREEE come from the germline V gene (reference sequence). This CDR3 comprises 14 residues. CDR3 residues: CASSFRSAQETQYF. DNA for the CDR3: TGTGCCAGCAGCTTCCGGTCCGCACAAGAGACCCAGTACTTC.

The rearrangement joins TRBV11-2 to TRBJ2-1; D is ambiguous. This CDR3 comprises 14 residues. Germline V gives CDR1 SGHAT, CDR2 FQNNGV. With 1 base removed from V and 5 bases from J, the gap between germline ends came to 9 bases. The CDR3, as DNA: TGTGCCAGCAGCTTAGGTCGCAGCGACAATGAGCAGTTCTTC. Translation gives CASSLGRSDNEQFF. Looking up the rest from reference TRBV11-2 and TRBJ2-1 gives the full variable domain: EAGVAQSPRYKIIEKRQSVAFWCNPISGHATLYWYQQILGQGPKLLIQFQNNGVVDDSQLPKDRFSAERLKGVDSTLKIQPAKLEDSAVYLCASSLGRSDNEQFFGPGTRLTVL.

The chain joins TRBV2 to TRBJ2-3; 8 positions match TRBD1. Losses at the gene ends were 11 bases for V and 2 bases for J; bases not matched to a gene: 6. The CDR3 runs 13 residues. Germline V gene sequence: CDR1 SNHLY, CDR2 FYNNEI. The CDR3 loop reads CAGTTGVTDTQYF. The CDR3 nucleotides are TGTGCCGGAACGACAGGGGTCACAGATACGCAGTATTTT.

This chain links TRBV5-1 with TRBJ2-1; 9 nucleotides align to TRBD1. Germline V CDR1 and CDR2: SGHRS, YFSETQ. The CDR3 has 16 amino acids. The junction had 6 bases not matched to a gene; V was cut back by 2 bases and J by 3 bases. The CDR3 region has the DNA TGCGCCAGCAGCTTATACAGGGGGCGCAGCTACAATGAGCAGTTCTTC. This encodes CASSLYRGRSYNEQFF.

The rearrangement links TRBV2 to TRBJ1-5, with D possibly being TRBD1 (5 bases). V lost 5 bases to trimming and J lost 0 bases, with 14 bases between them. Germline V gene data show CDR1 as SNHLY and CDR2 as FYNNEI. The CDR3 spans 16 residues. Here the CDR3 reads CASSSTREGSNQPQHF. CDR3 nucleotides: TGTGCCAGCAGTTCTACCAGGGAGGGTAGCAATCAGCCCCAGCATTTT.

CDR3 loop: CASSLRAGGPREQYF. In nucleotides, the CDR3 is TGTGCCAGCAGTTTACGAGCGGGGGGGCCTCGGGAGCAGTACTTC. The chain uses TRBV28 and TRBJ2-7, with 10 nucleotides matching TRBD2. This CDR3 has 15 amino acids. The J segment lost 7 bases and the V segment lost 2 bases, leaving 8 bases of the junction unmatched. Germline assignment: CDR1 MDHEN and CDR2 SYDVKM.

This rearrangement joins TRBV7-9 to TRBJ2-1; 8 nucleotides match TRBD2. Germline values: CDR1 SEHNR, CDR2 FQNEAQ (reference sequence). The CDR3 runs 14 residues. Trimming at V came to 5 bases and at J to 3 bases, leaving 3 bases not matched to a gene. The CDR3 sequence: CASSPRGVYNEQFF. In DNA form, the CDR3 reads TGTGCCAGCAGCCCGCGGGGGGTCTACAATGAGCAGTTCTTC.